Described below is a single TCR beta chain sequence and its context. This entry is derived from a study of OX40 agonist ivuxolimab in advanced cancers. Produced via immunoSEQ multiplex PCR; TCRdb's table is partial and in-frame only. The table shows 55,000 or so clones, with about 90% occurring only once. This TCR was sampled from an adult with an advanced solid tumor such as melanoma, head and neck, liver or kidney cancer. The sequencing used CD4+ or CD8+ T cells sorted from blood, collected in a trial of the OX40 agonist ivuxolimab.

CDR3 sequence reads: CASSPKAGGPHTQYF. CDR3 sequence (DNA): TGTGCCAGCTCACCCAAAGCGGGAGGGCCGCATACGCAGTATTTT. The chain combines TRBV18 with TRBJ2-3; 10 nucleotides align to TRBD2. This CDR3 contains 15 residues. Trimming cost V 3 bases and J 7 bases; bases outside gene matches: 7. Germline loops: CDR1 KGHSH, CDR2 LQKENI.